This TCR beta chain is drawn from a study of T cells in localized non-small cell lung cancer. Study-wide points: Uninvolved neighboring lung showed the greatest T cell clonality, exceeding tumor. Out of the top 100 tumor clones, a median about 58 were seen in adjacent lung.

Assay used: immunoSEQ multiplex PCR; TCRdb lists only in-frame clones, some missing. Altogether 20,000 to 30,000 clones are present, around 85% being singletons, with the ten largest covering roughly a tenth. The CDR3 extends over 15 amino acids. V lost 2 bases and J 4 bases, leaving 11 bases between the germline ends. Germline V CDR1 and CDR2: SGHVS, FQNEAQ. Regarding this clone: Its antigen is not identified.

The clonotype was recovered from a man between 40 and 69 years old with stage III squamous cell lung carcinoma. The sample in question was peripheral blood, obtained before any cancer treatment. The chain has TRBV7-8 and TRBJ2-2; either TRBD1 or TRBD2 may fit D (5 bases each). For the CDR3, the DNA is TGTGCCAGCAGCTTAACCAGGGCGGGCACCGGGGAGCTGTTTTTT. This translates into CASSLTRAGTGELFF.